These 32 T cell receptor beta chains were all obtained from the same sample, sequenced in a study of blood T cell repertoires in COVID-19. Sequencing was performed with immunoSEQ multiplex PCR; in TCRdb, only in-frame clones are kept and a portion is missing. The sample holds over 250,000 clones; nearly 90% are singletons and the top ten take 0.7% to 0.85%. Sequencing input: peripheral blood. These receptors all come from a woman in her twenties or thirties with acute or convalescent COVID-19.

V usage is TRBV30 and J usage is TRBJ1-2, with 9 bases matching TRBD1. The CDR3 is 15 amino acids. The V gene end was trimmed by 2 bases and the J gene end by 6 bases; junction bases not matched to a gene: 10. Germline-derived CDR1 and CDR2 are GTSNPN and SVGIG (reference sequence). In DNA form, the CDR3 reads TGTGCCTGGAGTTTCGGGGGGACAGGGCCCAATGGCTACACCTTC. Its protein product is CAWSFGGTGPNGYTF.

The chain carries TRBV7-2 and TRBJ2-7; TRBD2 is a possible D gene (5 bases). CDR1 and CDR2 from the germline V gene are SGHTA and FQGNSA. This CDR3 is 17 amino acids long. The V and J ends lost 3 bases and 0 bases respectively, with 18 bases between them. The CDR3 loop reads CASSFGGWRKSSYEQYF. The CDR3 DNA reads as TGTGCCAGCAGCTTTGGTGGATGGAGGAAAAGCTCCTACGAGCAGTACTTC.

J is TRBJ2-4 and V is TRBV11-3, with a weak D call TRBD2 (5 bases). The CDR3 length is 16 residues. Germline loops: CDR1 SGHNT, CDR2 YENEEA. V was pared by 2 bases and J by 0 bases, with 11 bases between. The CDR3 sequence: CASSLMSGLAKNIQYF. In DNA form, the CDR3 reads TGTGCCAGCAGCTTAATGAGCGGACTAGCCAAAAACATTCAGTACTTC. Full variable domain (remainder filled in from reference TRBV11-3 and TRBJ2-4): EAGVVQSPRYKIIEKKQPVAFWCNPISGHNTLYWYLQNLGQGPELLIRYENEEAVDDSQLPKDRFSAERLKGVDSTLKIQPAELGDSAVYLCASSLMSGLAKNIQYFGAGTRLSVL.

The chain links TRBV25-1 to TRBJ2-1, with TRBD2 matching 8 bases. This CDR3 is 18 amino acids long. Germline V CDR1 and CDR2: MGHDK, SYGVNS. J gave up 7 bases and V 2 bases, and 16 bases lay outside the gene matches. Here the CDR3 DNA reads TGTGCCAGCAGTGAAGAATCTAGGTTACGGGAGGGCCTAAATGAGCAGTTCTTC. As protein: CASSEESRLREGLNEQFF.

The chain employs TRBV5-1 and TRBJ1-4, with a possible D match to TRBD1 (6 bases). The germline V gene encodes CDR1 SGHRS and CDR2 YFSETQ. The V gene lost 4 bases and the J gene lost 7 bases, with 14 bases spanning the gap. The CDR3 contains 14 residues. The CDR3 loop is CASSPGQGSEKLFF. CDR3 bases: TGCGCCAGCAGCCCGGGGCAGGGGAGTGAAAAACTGTTTTTT. The variable domain in full, with the rest retrieved from reference TRBV5-1 and TRBJ1-4, is KAGVTQTPRYLIKTRGQQVTLSCSPISGHRSVSWYQQTPGQGLQFLFEYFSETQRNKGNFPGRFSGRQFSNSRSEMNVSTLELGDSALYLCASSPGQGSEKLFFGSGTQLSVL.

This chain uses TRBV4-2 with TRBJ2-7; TRBD2 agrees at 10 bases. This CDR3 contains 15 residues. Trimming at V came to 1 base and at J to 5 bases, leaving 5 bases not matched to a gene. From germline, CDR1 is LGHNA and CDR2 YNFKEQ. For the CDR3, the DNA is TGTGCCAGCAGCCAAGGAGCTAGCGGGAGCGACGAGCAGTACTTC. Its translation is CASSQGASGSDEQYF.

The genes are TRBV24-1 and TRBJ2-1, with 10 bases lining up with TRBD2. The CDR3 loop spans 18 amino acids. CDR1 KGHDR and CDR2 SFDVKD come from the germline V gene. V shed 7 bases, J shed 0 bases, and the junction held 11 bases outside the gene matches. Here the CDR3 DNA reads TGTGCCACCAGGGATAGGACTAGCGGCCCTGGCTCCTACAATGAGCAGTTCTTC. Translating it yields CATRDRTSGPGSYNEQFF.

This rearrangement joins TRBV4-1 to TRBJ1-6; maybe TRBD1 (5 bases). This CDR3 comprises 17 residues. The germline V gene encodes CDR1 MGHRA and CDR2 YSYEKL. Deletions cut 1 base from V and 6 bases from J, with 16 bases between. CDR3 sequence reads: CASSQGGSAGFNSPLHF. The CDR3 DNA sequence: TGCGCCAGCAGCCAAGGTGGATCGGCAGGGTTTAATTCACCCCTCCACTTT.

This clone showed up just once. The chain employs TRBV19 and TRBJ1-3; the D is unclear. The CDR3 has 16 amino acids. Germline loops: CDR1 LNHDA, CDR2 SQIVND (reference sequence). V was clipped by 6 bases and J by 0 bases, with 15 bases between them. For the CDR3, the DNA is TGTGCCAGTAGAAAAGGAGGATTTCTCTCTGGAAACACCATATATTTT. Protein product: CASRKGGFLSGNTIYF.

The chain has TRBV30 and TRBJ1-4, with unresolved D. The CDR3 covers 13 residues. The V gene's germline CDR1 is GTSNPN and CDR2 SVGIG (reference sequence). Trimming pared 1 base from V and 5 bases from J, leaving 8 bases between. Written as DNA, the CDR3 is TGTGCCTGGAGTGCAGGCAGGAATGAAAAACTGTTTTTT. As protein: CAWSAGRNEKLFF.

A single count supports this clone. The chain couples TRBV7-6 to TRBJ2-2, with TRBD1 matching 9 bases. Germline values: CDR1 SGHVS, CDR2 FNYEAQ. V trimming: 5 bases; J trimming: 6 bases; junction bases outside the gene matches: 10. This CDR3 has 16 amino acids. This chain's CDR3 is CASSKHRDRVAGELFF. CDR3 bases: TGTGCCAGCAGCAAACACCGGGACAGGGTAGCCGGGGAGCTGTTTTTT.

V and J are TRBV10-3 and TRBJ1-6, with a weak D call TRBD1 (6 bases). This CDR3 spans 13 amino acids. The germline V gene has CDR1 ENHRY and CDR2 SYGVKD. The V and J ends lost 10 bases and 5 bases respectively, with 12 bases between them. The CDR3 coding sequence is TGTGCCACTACAGGGAACAATAATTCACCCCTCCACTTT. Translating gives CATTGNNNSPLHF.

The chain links TRBV10-3 to TRBJ1-1, with a possible D match to TRBD1 (5 bases). This CDR3 contains 11 residues. The germline V gene encodes CDR1 ENHRY and CDR2 SYGVKD. The CDR3 DNA reads as TGTGGAGACAGTTTGAACACTGAAGCTTTCTTT. Its translation is CGDSLNTEAFF.

The gene calls are TRBV7-2 and TRBJ2-5; 8 bases map to TRBD2. This CDR3 is built from 14 residues. In germline, CDR1 is SGHTA, CDR2 FQGNSA. Unmatched junction bases numbered 3, after V lost 0 bases and J lost 6 bases. CDR3 nucleotide sequence: TGTGCCAGCAGCTTAGCTGGCGGGAGGAAGACCCAGTACTTC. Amino acid sequence: CASSLAGGRKTQYF.

The chain is built from TRBV6-5 and TRBJ1-1, with D perhaps matching TRBD1 (6 bases). The germline gives CDR1 MNHEY, CDR2 SVGAGI. This CDR3 is 13 amino acids long. V dropped 11 bases and J dropped 7 bases, with 20 bases sitting between them. Here the CDR3 DNA reads TGTGCCGCCCACAGGGACCTGGTCGGTGAAGCTTTCTTT. Protein product: CAAHRDLVGEAFF.

V gene TRBV27 combines with J gene TRBJ2-1, with a possible D match to TRBD1 (6 bases). Per germline, CDR1 MNHEY and CDR2 SMNVEV (reference sequence). Deletions cut 2 bases from V and 10 bases from J, with 12 bases between. The CDR3 contains 13 residues. CDR3 sequence: CASSLMGAGEQFF. In DNA form, the CDR3 reads TGTGCCAGCAGTTTAATGGGGGCCGGGGAGCAGTTCTTC.

The CDR3 region is CASSLVLEGEQFF. In DNA, the CDR3 is TGTGCCAGCAGCTTAGTCTTAGAGGGTGAGCAGTTCTTC. V usage is TRBV11-2 and J usage is TRBJ2-1; TRBD2 might be the D (5 bases). V was trimmed by 1 base and J by 9 bases, leaving 10 bases between them. Germline V gene lookup returns CDR1 SGHAT and CDR2 FQNNGV. The CDR3 loop spans 13 amino acids.

The chain couples TRBV30 to TRBJ1-6, with TRBD1 matching over 10 bases. The length of the CDR3 is 17 residues. The V and J ends lost 5 bases and 6 bases, in that order; junction bases with no gene match: 13. Germline CDR1 GTSNPN, CDR2 SVGIG (reference sequence). CDR3 bases: TGTGCCTGGTTGACAGGGGGCGCATCCCCCAGTAATTCACCCCTCCACTTT. It is translated as CAWLTGGASPSNSPLHF.

This clone was seen a handful of times. The CDR3 DNA follows: TGTGCCAGCAGTGAAGGGACAGGGGGAGGTAGTGAAAAACTGTTTTTT. Translation gives CASSEGTGGGSEKLFF. V is TRBV25-1 and J is TRBJ1-4; 11 bases line up with TRBD1. CDR3 length equals 16 residues. Germline loops: CDR1 MGHDK, CDR2 SYGVNS. V gave up 2 bases and J gave up 7 bases; unmatched junction bases: 6.

The V gene is TRBV19, the J gene TRBJ2-1; TRBD2 might be the D (5 bases). CDR1 and CDR2 from the germline V gene are LNHDA and SQIVND (reference sequence). Trimming stripped 2 bases from V and 5 bases from J, with 10 bases between. This CDR3 contains 14 residues. CDR3 in DNA: TGTGCCAGTAGTATACTAACAGCGGACAATGAGCAGTTCTTC. This codes for CASSILTADNEQFF.

The rearrangement joins TRBV25-1 to TRBJ1-1; D is unresolved. Germline CDR1 and CDR2: MGHDK and SYGVNS. The ends were cut back, 5 bases at V and 4 bases at J, with 14 bases in the middle. This CDR3 is built from 14 residues. In DNA form, the CDR3 reads TGTGCCAGCAGTAGTCTCGGGGTGCCCACTGAAGCTTTCTTT. Encoded protein: CASSSLGVPTEAFF.

This clone was recorded a few times. CDR3 DNA: TGCGCCAGCAGCTCAGGGGTGACGAACACCGGGGAGCTGTTTTTT. Its translation: CASSSGVTNTGELFF. V and J are TRBV5-1 and TRBJ2-2; weak D call: TRBD1 (6 bases). The germline V and J ends were trimmed by 3 bases and 0 bases, with 9 bases remaining between them. The CDR3 covers 15 residues. From germline, CDR1 is SGHRS and CDR2 YFSETQ.

In this sample, this clone turned up a few times. The V and J genes are TRBV27 and TRBJ2-2, with 12 bases that match TRBD2. The CDR3 is made up of 16 amino acids. With V trimmed by 2 bases and J by 6 bases, 4 bases remained unmatched. Germline V gives CDR1 MNHEY, CDR2 SMNVEV (reference sequence). In nucleotides, the CDR3 is TGTGCCAGCAGTTTAATCCTAGCGGGAGGGGCCGGGGAGCTGTTTTTT. Protein: CASSLILAGGAGELFF.

The rearrangement uses TRBV4-3 and TRBJ2-1; 9 bases match TRBD2. The germline gives CDR1 LGHNA, CDR2 YSLEER. V lost 1 base and J lost 7; bases outside the gene matches: 8. The CDR3 sequence is 16 residues long. The chain's CDR3 is CASSQVREGLLNEQFF. As DNA, the CDR3 is TGCGCCAGCAGCCAAGTGCGGGAGGGCCTTTTGAATGAGCAGTTCTTC.

V gene TRBV11-3 combines with J gene TRBJ2-1; 14 nucleotides agree with TRBD2. Per germline, CDR1 SGHNT and CDR2 YENEEA. V was pared by 1 base and J by 0 bases, with 5 bases of the junction left unmatched. The length of the CDR3 is 19 residues. Here the CDR3 DNA reads TGTGCCAGCAGCTTAGGATCCGGGACTAGCGGGGGCTCCTACAATGAGCAGTTCTTC. Encoded protein: CASSLGSGTSGGSYNEQFF.

In this sample, this clone turned up once. J is TRBJ2-7 and V is TRBV7-8, with TRBD1 matching 11 bases. This CDR3 contains 15 residues. The germline V gene encodes CDR1 SGHVS and CDR2 FQNEAQ. The V and J ends lost 7 bases and 4 bases, in that order; junction bases with no gene match: 9. For the CDR3, the DNA is TGTGCCAGCACCCGGGGACAGGGGGGAGGGTACGAGCAGTACTTC. This codes for CASTRGQGGGYEQYF.

J is TRBJ2-1 and V is TRBV2; D possibly corresponds to TRBD2 (5 bases). The CDR3 covers 15 residues. Trimming shortened V by 6 bases and J by 0 bases, and 12 bases separated the two germline ends. Per the germline V gene, CDR1 is SNHLY and CDR2 is FYNNEI. The CDR3 spells CASRASTSSYNEQFF. CDR3 nucleotide sequence: TGTGCCAGCAGGGCATCCACTAGCTCCTACAATGAGCAGTTCTTC.

This clone has only one observation. The chain has TRBV30 and TRBJ2-1, with 8 bases matching TRBD1. Germline lookup yields CDR1 GTSNPN and CDR2 SVGIG (reference sequence). The V and J ends lost 7 bases and 5 bases, in that order; junction bases with no gene match: 4. The CDR3 runs 12 residues. CDR3 amino acids: CASRTGHNEQFF. Written as DNA, the CDR3 is TGTGCCTCCCGGACAGGGCACAATGAGCAGTTCTTC.

This chain connects TRBV7-2 to TRBJ2-5; 9 bases align to TRBD1. Germline V gene data show CDR1 as SGHTA and CDR2 as FQGNSA. The CDR3 runs 13 residues. The DNA of the CDR3 is TGTGCAACAGGGGGCGGTGGGGCAGAGACCCAGTACTTC. It encodes CATGGGGAETQYF.

The rearrangement links TRBV19 to TRBJ1-1; maybe TRBD1 (6 bases). The V end lost 7 bases, the J end lost 6 bases, and 21 bases lay between the germline ends. The CDR3 contains 15 residues. Looked up from germline, CDR1 is LNHDA and CDR2 is SQIVND (reference sequence). CDR3 sequence: CASISQGIGYSEAFF. In DNA, the CDR3 is TGTGCCAGTATATCACAGGGAATCGGGTATTCTGAAGCTTTCTTT.

The V call is TRBV19, the J call TRBJ2-1; 14 bases align to TRBD2. There are 19 residues in the CDR3. Germline CDR1 reads LNHDA; CDR2 reads SQIVND (reference sequence). V shed 5 bases and J 7 bases; nucleotides not matched to a gene: 16. The CDR3 reads CASSPRLAGGPGGLNEQFF. Here the CDR3 DNA reads TGTGCCAGTAGTCCCAGACTAGCGGGAGGGCCCGGTGGCCTTAATGAGCAGTTCTTC.

This clone was observed a single time. V and J are TRBV6-4 and TRBJ2-3, with 9 bases matching TRBD2. The CDR3 runs to 15 residues. With V trimmed by 3 bases and J by 4 bases, 5 bases remained unmatched. Germline V lookup: CDR1 MRHNA, CDR2 SNTAGT. The DNA of the CDR3 is TGTGCCAGCAGTGATGCCGCGGGAGGGCCAGATACGCAGTATTTT. Residues: CASSDAAGGPDTQYF.